This T cell receptor (beta chain) came from a study of cytomegalovirus exposure and HLA in healthy donors. The PCR made use of 60 Vbeta and 13 Jbeta primers. Generated by immunoSEQ multiplex PCR, the TCRdb table keeps only in-frame clones and is missing some. The data contain 130,000 to 150,000 clones, around 67% of them seen just once; the ten biggest clones take up around 4.7%. A note on this clone: As yet, its antigen is unknown.

The study, taken as a whole, reports: According to the study, around 150 TCR beta chains were cytomegalovirus-associated. For most TCR beta V segments, an earlier analysis put the productive rate at about 90% or about 30% of the time.

Nominal health characterized the donors when sampled, though unrecorded immune exposures were likely. Looked up from germline, CDR1 is MDHEN and CDR2 is SYDVKM. CDR3 length: 15 residues. Unmatched junction bases numbered 9, after V lost 6 bases and J lost 3 bases. The sequence came from a man aged 18 to 30 in good health and CMV-seropositive. The specimen was PBMCs. The chain uses TRBV28 and TRBJ2-7; TRBD2 matches at 9 bases. CDR3 coding DNA: TGTGCCAGCAGGGTTAGCGGGGGAGTTTACTACGAGCAGTACTTC. This encodes CASRVSGGVYYEQYF.